This T cell receptor (beta chain) was recorded in a study of shared clonotypes between healthy human individuals. As for the study in general: Three plates each covered CD4 naive and memory; CD8 naive two, CD8 memory one.

Study outcomes and limitations: Limited genetic and exposure-history diversity came from having few donors. Rarefaction indicated that sorted-subset sequencing remained incomplete although depth was large.

Sequencing was performed with immunoSEQ multiplex PCR; in TCRdb, only in-frame clones are kept and a portion is missing. The table records some 2 million clones, 85% to 95% of them present only once. Germline CDR1 and CDR2: SGHAT and FQNNGV. Trimming took 3 bases from V and 4 from J; bases not matched to a gene: 6. CDR3 length: 17 amino acids. Points on this clone: Its specificity is not known.

The sequenced sample was naive CD4+ T cells sorted from blood. The subset: CD45RA+ positively selected. This TCR came from a man in his late teens or twenties in good health. The chain joins TRBV11-2 to TRBJ2-3; TRBD2 matches 14 bases. CDR3 in DNA: TGTGCCAGCAGCTTCAACGGACTAGCGGGGGGAGCAGATACGCAGTATTTT. This codes for CASSFNGLAGGADTQYF.